What follows describes a single TCR beta chain. This clonotype was counted a few times. The clone's antigen remains unknown. No base quality information exists; no much larger clone differs at one position. The CDR3, cysteine through phenylalanine, is 13 amino acids long. The sequence is cut down to CDR3 DNA, 39 bases in frame from base 1. Between the V and J ends, shortened by 3 bases and 6 bases respectively, the junction contains 11 bases. TCRbeta repertoires were measured from mRNA instead of genomic DNA, an approach that captures expressed receptors. Without any cell sorting, leukocytes from the buffy coat were collected into Trizol, and RNA was extracted using the Direct-zol RNA MiniPrep Plus kit. To separate plasma, buffy coat and red blood cells, the EDTA blood tubes were centrifuged right away at 4 degrees C. The data are from a study of robustness of blood B and T cell sequencing (dated by TCRdb to between 2018 and 2020). Regarding the study in general: The study was designed to determine how much peripheral blood is required to reliably characterize an individual's TCRbeta and IgG repertoires. For technical replicates, two replicate TCRbeta cDNA libraries were prepared from one shared RNA pool that came from a single 10 ml draw. TCRbeta and IgG repertoires were quantified in each of the approximately 10 independently drawn blood samples. The full study reports these points: Coverage of the top 10,000 TCRbeta clonotypes approached saturation when 3 or 4 tubes (roughly 28-40 ml blood) were combined. The 1,000 most abundant TCRbeta clonotypes from the pooled draws were found in every single 10 ml sample. The TCRbeta rarefaction curves did not fully level off, which suggests either under-sequencing or many low-abundance clonotypes. One pair of TCRbeta libraries showed evidence of cross-contamination, likely from batch processing; the shared UMI-sequence pairs were removed. Between the technical replicate libraries, over 85% of the top 10,000 TCRbeta clonotypes in one library were also present in the other library. Because EDTA tubes had to be fractionated immediately, the use of EDTA tubes in multi-site collections was limited. No improvement in the overlap of rare TCRbeta clonotypes was observed when tubes were pooled, implying that much larger blood volumes would be needed for rare TCRbeta clonotypes to be captured.

Library preparation employed PCR. Instrument used: Illumina MiSeq. Synthesis of cDNA relied on SMARTScribe reverse transcriptase together with a 5' template-switch oligo that added a universal priming site. Each cDNA molecule was tagged by a 12-nucleotide random unique molecular identifier (UMI) carried on the template-switch oligo. During reverse transcription, TCRbeta transcripts were targeted by chain-specific reverse primers. Uracil DNA glycosylase treatment removed residual template-switch adapters, and cDNA was purified with a Qiagen MinElute kit. The first PCR used KAPA HiFi HotStart ReadyMix for approximately 25 cycles, split across four 50 ul reactions with step-out primers. Products of the first-round PCR were gel-purified before additional amplification. Illumina Nextera adapters were attached in a second PCR of around 8 cycles, and the libraries were then purified and pooled. The UMI barcode for each TCRbeta molecule was captured by a 50-nucleotide 5' read. Turning to the authors' computational methods: Reads were grouped by UMI into consensus reads using the MIGEC toolkit. PEAR was used to merge forward and reverse consensus reads, producing the final reads. Identical UMI-sequence pairs shared across libraries were treated as cross-sample contamination and removed by a custom decontamination script. V(D)J assignment and CDR3 extraction were performed with MIGMAP, a wrapper around IgBLAST. TCR clonotypes were defined by identical V gene, J gene and CDR3 amino acid sequence; CDR1 and CDR2 were not sequenced. TCRdb passed the public sequencing reads through fastp at Q25 and MiXCR, retaining productive beta sequences. Rows are combined by CDR3 protein, so each entry shows the most common genes and DNA. TCRdb's processing, not the study's, gives the V and J calls here. The sample yields roughly 1,300 distinct CDR3 sequences; around 69% were counted once. The top ten clones comprise more than 35% of the sample.

The sequence derives from a human donor in good health. The chain is made from TRBV12-3 or TRBV12-4 and TRBJ1-1; TRBD1 could be the D gene, as 6 bases match. The sample taken for sequencing was peripheral blood. The CDR3 reads CASSLGGPAEAFF. The nucleotide sequence reads as follows: TGTGCCAGCAGTTTGGGGGGGCCCGCTGAAGCTTTCTTT.